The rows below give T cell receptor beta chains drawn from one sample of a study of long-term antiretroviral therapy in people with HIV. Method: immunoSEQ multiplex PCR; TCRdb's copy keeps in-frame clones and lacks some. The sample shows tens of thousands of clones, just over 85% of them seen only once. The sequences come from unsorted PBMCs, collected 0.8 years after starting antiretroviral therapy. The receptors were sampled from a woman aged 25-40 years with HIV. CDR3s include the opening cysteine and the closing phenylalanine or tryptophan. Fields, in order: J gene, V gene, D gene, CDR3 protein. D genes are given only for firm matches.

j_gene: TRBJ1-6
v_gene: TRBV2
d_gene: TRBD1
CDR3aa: CASSDRDRATPLHF

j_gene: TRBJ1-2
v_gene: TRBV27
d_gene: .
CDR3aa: CASSLSATYGYTF

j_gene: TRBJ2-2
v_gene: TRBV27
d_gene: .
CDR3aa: CASSFRYRDTGELFF

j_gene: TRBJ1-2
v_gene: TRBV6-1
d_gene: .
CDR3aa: CASSLQGWRGYTF

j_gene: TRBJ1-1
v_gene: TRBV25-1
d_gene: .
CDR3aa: CASSAGGRNTEAFF

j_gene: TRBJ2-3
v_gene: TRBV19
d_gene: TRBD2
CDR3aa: CASSLAGSTDTQYF

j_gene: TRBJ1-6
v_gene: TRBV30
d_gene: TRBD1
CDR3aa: CAWVDGRGQQGSSYNSPLHF

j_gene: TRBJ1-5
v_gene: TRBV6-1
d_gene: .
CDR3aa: CASRIQGRGNQPQHF

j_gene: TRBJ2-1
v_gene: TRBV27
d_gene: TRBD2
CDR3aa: CASSLSGWTSMGNEQFF

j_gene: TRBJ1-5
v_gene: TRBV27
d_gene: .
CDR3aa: CASSTGISNQPQHF

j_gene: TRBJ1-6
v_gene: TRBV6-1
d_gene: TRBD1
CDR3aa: CASSDATGANSPLHF

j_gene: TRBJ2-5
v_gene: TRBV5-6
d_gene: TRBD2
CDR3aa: CASSSIRGLVETQYF

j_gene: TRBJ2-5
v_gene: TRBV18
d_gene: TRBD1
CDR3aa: CASSQFTGTGKETQYF

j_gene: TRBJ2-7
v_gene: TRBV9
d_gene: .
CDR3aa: CASSRSGTLSYEQYF

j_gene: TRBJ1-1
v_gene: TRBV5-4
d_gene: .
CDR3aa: CASSFSGPGDTEAFF

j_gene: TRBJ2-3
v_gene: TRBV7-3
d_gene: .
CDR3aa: CASSPQDGLSTDTQYF

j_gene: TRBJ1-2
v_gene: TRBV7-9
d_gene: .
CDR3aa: CASSFERAHYGYTF

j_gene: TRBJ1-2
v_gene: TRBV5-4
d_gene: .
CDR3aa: CASSDPTGTANYGYTF

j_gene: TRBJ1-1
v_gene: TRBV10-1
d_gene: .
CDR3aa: CASSEPGRGAEAFF

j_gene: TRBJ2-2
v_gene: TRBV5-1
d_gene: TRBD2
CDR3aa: CASSARTSGGPSKTGELFF

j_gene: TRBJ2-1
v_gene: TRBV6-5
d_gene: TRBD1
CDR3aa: CASGRTGRVNEQFF

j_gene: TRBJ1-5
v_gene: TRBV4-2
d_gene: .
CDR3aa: CASSQEWHRNQPQHF

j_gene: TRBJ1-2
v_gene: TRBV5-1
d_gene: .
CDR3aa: CASSLNGGGRGYTF

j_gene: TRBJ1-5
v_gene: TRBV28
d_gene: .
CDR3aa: CASEKWLGPQHF

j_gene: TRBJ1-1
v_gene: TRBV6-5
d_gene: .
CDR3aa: CASKGSGTEAFF

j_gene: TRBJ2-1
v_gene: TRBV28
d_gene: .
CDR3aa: CASTQPPSEQFF

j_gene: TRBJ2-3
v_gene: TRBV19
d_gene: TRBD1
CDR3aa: CASRNRGASDTQYF

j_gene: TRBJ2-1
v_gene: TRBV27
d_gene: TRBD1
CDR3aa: CASTVGTGFNNEQFF

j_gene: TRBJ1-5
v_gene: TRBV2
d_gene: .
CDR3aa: CASREDSSLPYSNQPQHF

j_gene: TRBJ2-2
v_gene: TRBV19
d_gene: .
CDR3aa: CASSIAGAGGTGELFF

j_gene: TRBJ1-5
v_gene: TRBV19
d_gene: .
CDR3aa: CASIALGGGLNQPQHF

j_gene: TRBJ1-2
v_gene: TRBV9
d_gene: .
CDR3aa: CASSVWEGPNGYTF

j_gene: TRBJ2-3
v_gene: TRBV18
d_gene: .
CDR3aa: CASSPVIGDTQYF

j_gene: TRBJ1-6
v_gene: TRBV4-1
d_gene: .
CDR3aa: CASSQEHSYNSPLHF

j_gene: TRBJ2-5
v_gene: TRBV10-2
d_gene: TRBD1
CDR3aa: CASCPGQFQETQYF

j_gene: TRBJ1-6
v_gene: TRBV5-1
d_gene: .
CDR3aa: CASSLGLGNSPLHF

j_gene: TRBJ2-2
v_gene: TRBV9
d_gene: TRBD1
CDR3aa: CASSPGTVNTGELFF

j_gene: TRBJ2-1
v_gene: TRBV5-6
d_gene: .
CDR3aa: CASSTWGTVGNEQFF

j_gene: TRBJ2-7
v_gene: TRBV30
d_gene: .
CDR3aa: CAWSASYEQYF

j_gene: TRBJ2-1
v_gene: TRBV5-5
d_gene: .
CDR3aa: CASSLGASYNEQFF

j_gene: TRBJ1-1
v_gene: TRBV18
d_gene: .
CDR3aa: CASSPQSGEGTEAFF

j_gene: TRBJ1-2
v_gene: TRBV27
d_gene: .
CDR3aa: CASTADGANYGYTF

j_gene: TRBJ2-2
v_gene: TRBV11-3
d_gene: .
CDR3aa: CASSLEKNTGELFF

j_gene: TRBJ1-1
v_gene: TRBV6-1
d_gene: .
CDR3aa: CASSEVDTEAFF

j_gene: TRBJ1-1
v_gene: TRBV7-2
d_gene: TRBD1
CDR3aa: CASSLVQGGNTEAFF